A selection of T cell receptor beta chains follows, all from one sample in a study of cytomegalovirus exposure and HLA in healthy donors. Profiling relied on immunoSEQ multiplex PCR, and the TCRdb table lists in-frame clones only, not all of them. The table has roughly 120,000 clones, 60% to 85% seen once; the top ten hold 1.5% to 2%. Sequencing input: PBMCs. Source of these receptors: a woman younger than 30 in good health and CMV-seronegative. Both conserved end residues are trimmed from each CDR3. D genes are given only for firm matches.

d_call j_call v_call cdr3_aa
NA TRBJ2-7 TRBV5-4 ASSSASGSTYEQY
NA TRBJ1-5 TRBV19 ASSTEDNQPQH
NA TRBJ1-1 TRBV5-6 ASSSGLEAF
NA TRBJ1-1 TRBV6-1 ASMRTLQNTEAF
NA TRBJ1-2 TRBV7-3 ASSAGVNYGYT
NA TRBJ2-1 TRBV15 ATSRAGDEQF
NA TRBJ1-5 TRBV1 TSSQDDVEGGNQPQH
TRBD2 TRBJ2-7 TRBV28 ASSSRLAGAGEQD
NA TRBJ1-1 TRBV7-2 ASSPRGSNTEAF
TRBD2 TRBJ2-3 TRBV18 ASSPQLGTSGGTDTQY
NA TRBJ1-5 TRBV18 ASSRDTSNQPQH
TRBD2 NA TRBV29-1 SVDIWGRTGGYEQY
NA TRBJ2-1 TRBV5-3 ARSLIRDNYNEQF
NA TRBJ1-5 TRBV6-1 ASFNSNQPQH
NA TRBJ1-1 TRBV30 AWRKGDGEAF